This TCR beta chain originates from a study of control samples from healthy donors and cancer patients. The data were produced by immunoSEQ multiplex PCR, yet TCRdb's version contains in-frame clones alone and is incomplete. The top ten hold 2.5% to 3% of the sample, which has about 130,000 clones, around 90% seen once. The V end lost 0 bases, the J end lost 6 bases, and 4 bases lay between the germline ends. Germline lookup yields CDR1 ENHRY and CDR2 SYGVKD. CDR3 length equals 12 residues. This clone appeared a single time. What was sequenced was blood. The chain combines TRBV10-3 with TRBJ2-3; D remains ambiguous. The receptor's source is a man aged 35-49 years in good health. The CDR3 is CAISESWDTQYF. The CDR3 bases are TGTGCCATCAGTGAGTCGTGGGATACGCAGTATTTT.